Following are 20 T cell receptor beta chains from one sample sequenced in a study of blood T cell repertoires in COVID-19. Produced via immunoSEQ multiplex PCR; TCRdb's table is partial and in-frame only. The table lists 100,000 to 110,000 clones, 70% to 90% of them singletons. Source material: peripheral blood. The receptors were sampled from a human donor in a cohort sampled during active COVID-19.

J is TRBJ2-2 and V is TRBV7-2; tentative D call: TRBD1 (6 bases). Germline-derived CDR1 and CDR2 are SGHTA and FQGNSA. The CDR3 runs 14 residues. The V gene lost 1 base and the J gene lost 6 bases, with 9 bases spanning the gap. The CDR3 DNA follows: TGTGCCAGCAGCTTAGGGGGGCGGGCCGGGGAGCTGTTTTTT. Translation: CASSLGGRAGELFF.

With regard to this clone: Its ends do not fully match the called genes, so a read error is possible. V usage is TRBV19 and J usage is TRBJ2-3; the match to TRBD1 covers 7 bases. Germline V gene sequence: CDR1 LNHDA, CDR2 SQIVND (reference sequence). The CDR3 extends over 12 amino acids. DNA of the CDR3: TGTGCCAGTAGTACCGCCGGGACAGTGATCCATTTT. Its translation: CASSTAGTVIHF.

V gene TRBV19 combines with J gene TRBJ1-5, with 10 bases aligning to TRBD1. Trimming took 7 bases from V and 4 from J; bases not matched to a gene: 13. CDR3 size: 17 residues. The germline CDR1 and CDR2 sequences are LNHDA and SQIVND (reference sequence). The CDR3 bases are TGTGCCAGTACCCATACGGGACAGGGGATTCGGAATCAGCCCCAGCATTTT. Protein sequence: CASTHTGQGIRNQPQHF.

The chain recombines TRBV7-9 with TRBJ1-1, with a tentative D call TRBD1 (5 bases). Per germline, CDR1 SEHNR and CDR2 FQNEAQ (reference sequence). The CDR3 runs to 13 residues. V dropped 7 bases and J dropped 5 bases, with 14 bases sitting between them. In DNA form, the CDR3 reads TGTGCCAGCAAGTCCCCAGGGCTTACTGAAGCTTTCTTT. It codes for CASKSPGLTEAFF. The entire variable domain, with the rest obtained from reference TRBV7-9 and TRBJ1-1, is as follows: DTGVSQNPRHKITKRGQNVTFRCDPISEHNRLYWYRQTLGQGPEFLTYFQNEAQLEKSRLLSDRFSAERPKGSFSTLEIQRTEQGDSAMYLCASKSPGLTEAFFGQGTRLTVV.

This rearrangement joins TRBV19 to TRBJ1-2; a possible D gene is TRBD1 (6 bases). V lost 3 bases, J lost 1 base, and 12 bases lay in between. CDR1 LNHDA and CDR2 SQIVND come from the germline V gene (reference sequence). The CDR3 contains 15 residues. This CDR3 is CASSIGQGNNYGYTF. Written as DNA, the CDR3 is TGTGCCAGTAGTATCGGCCAGGGGAATAACTATGGCTACACCTTC. Together with reference TRBV19 and TRBJ1-2, the CDR3 gives the full variable domain: DGGITQSPKYLFRKEGQNVTLSCEQNLNHDAMYWYRQDPGQGLRLIYYSQIVNDFQKGDIAEGYSVSREKKESFPLTVTSAQKNPTAFYLCASSIGQGNNYGYTFGSGTRLTVV.

This chain joins TRBV3-1 (or the pseudogene TRBV3-2) and TRBJ2-7, with TRBD1 matching 7 bases. The germline gives CDR1 LGHDT, CDR2 YNNKEL (reference sequence). CDR3 size: 17 residues. J was trimmed by 4 bases and V by 2 bases; bases with no gene match: 14. For the CDR3, the DNA is TGTGCCAGCAGCCAAACGTGGAAGACAGGGCCCATGTACGAGCAGTACTTC. Translated, it gives CASSQTWKTGPMYEQYF.

J is TRBJ1-4 and V is TRBV5-1, with 7 bases fitting TRBD1. Trimming at V came to 0 bases and at J to 5 bases, leaving 4 bases not matched to a gene. This CDR3 is built from 15 residues. The germline V gene encodes CDR1 SGHRS and CDR2 YFSETQ. CDR3: CASSLEGTVNEKLFF. The CDR3 region has the DNA TGCGCCAGCAGCTTGGAAGGGACAGTAAATGAAAAACTGTTTTTT.

Comment on this clone: One end of the junction does not line up with germline, which may come from a read error. The rearrangement uses TRBV7-9 and TRBJ2-3, with TRBD2 identical over 8 bases. Germline lookup yields CDR1 SEHNR and CDR2 FQNEAQ (reference sequence). The CDR3 has 15 residues. As DNA, the CDR3 is TGCGCCAGCAGCGTAGACCGGGGGGGGACAGATACGCAGTATTTT. Protein product: CASSVDRGGTDTQYF.

This sequence joins TRBV6-6 and TRBJ2-1; TRBD2 is a possible D gene (6 bases). This CDR3 contains 13 residues. The germline V and J ends were trimmed by 6 bases and 7 bases, with 13 bases remaining between them. Germline CDR1 MNHNY, CDR2 SVGAGI (reference sequence). The CDR3 DNA reads TGTGCCAGCAGACGACTAGAACCAAATGAGCAGTTCTTC. It codes for CASRRLEPNEQFF.

The genes are TRBV12-5 and TRBJ2-3, with TRBD1 matching over 7 bases. Germline-derived CDR1 and CDR2 are LGHNT and FRNRAP. The CDR3 length is 15 residues. V lost 1 base and J lost 4; bases outside the gene matches: 5. In DNA form, the CDR3 reads TGTGCTAGTGGTTTGGGACAGGGCATTCCAGATACGCAGTATTTT. Amino acid sequence: CASGLGQGIPDTQYF.

The chain carries TRBV7-6 and TRBJ1-2; D is perhaps TRBD1 (5 bases). The CDR3 consists of 16 residues. CDR1 SGHVS and CDR2 FNYEAQ come from the germline V gene. Trimming removed 1 base from V and 5 bases from J, with 17 bases in between. The CDR3 DNA follows: TGTGCCAGCAGCTTAGGGGGTCGGGGGGTTGAATATGGCTACACCTTC. Its protein product is CASSLGGRGVEYGYTF.

This clone was seen only once. The chain joins TRBV2 to TRBJ2-5, with 7 bases matching TRBD1. Trimming took 6 bases from V and 2 from J; bases not matched to a gene: 3. The CDR3 sequence is 13 residues long. Germline values: CDR1 SNHLY, CDR2 FYNNEI. CDR3 loop: CASRPGQQETQYF. CDR3 nucleotides: TGTGCCAGCAGGCCGGGACAGCAAGAGACCCAGTACTTC. Based on the CDR3 plus reference TRBV2 and TRBJ2-5, the full variable domain is EPEVTQTPSHQVTQMGQEVILRCVPISNHLYFYWYRQILGQKVEFLVSFYNNEISEKSEIFDDQFSVERPDGSNFTLKIRSTKLEDSAMYFCASRPGQQETQYFGPGTRLLVL.

V usage is TRBV10-3 and J usage is TRBJ2-1; 11 nucleotides line up with TRBD2. Trimming at V came to 4 bases and at J to 3 bases, leaving 5 bases not matched to a gene. The germline gives CDR1 ENHRY, CDR2 SYGVKD. CDR3 size: 16 residues. The CDR3 reads CAISATGLAGYNEQFF. The CDR3 DNA follows: TGTGCCATCAGTGCAACAGGACTAGCGGGCTACAATGAGCAGTTCTTC.

This clone was seen only once. The V call is TRBV18, the J call TRBJ2-3; 10 nucleotides line up with TRBD1. Germline CDR1 and CDR2: KGHSH and LQKENI. Germline trimming cut 4 bases from V and 8 bases from J; bases unmatched to any gene: 9. The length of the CDR3 is 15 residues. In nucleotides, the CDR3 is TGTGCCAGCTCACGGTCGGGACAGGGGAAGGGTACGCAGTATTTT. This sequence encodes CASSRSGQGKGTQYF.

V and J are TRBV18 and TRBJ2-5; D uncertain. The V and J ends lost 3 bases and 2 bases respectively, with 10 bases between them. CDR1 and CDR2 from the germline V gene are KGHSH and LQKENI. CDR3 length: 14 amino acids. CDR3: CASSPLEIQETQYF. The CDR3 nucleotides read TGTGCCAGCTCACCCCTCGAGATACAAGAGACCCAGTACTTC. The entire variable domain, with the rest obtained from reference TRBV18 and TRBJ2-5, is as follows: NAGVMQNPRHLVRRRGQEARLRCSPMKGHSHVYWYRQLPEEGLKFMVYLQKENIIDESGMPKERFSAEFPKEGPSILRIQQVVRGDSAAYFCASSPLEIQETQYFGPGTRLLVL.

Only one count was recorded for this clone. The chain has TRBV5-5 and TRBJ1-4; 8 nucleotides line up with TRBD1. The CDR3 length is 14 residues. Germline-derived CDR1 and CDR2 are SGHKS and YYEKEE (reference sequence). The J segment lost 4 bases and the V segment lost 5 bases, leaving 4 bases of the junction unmatched. This CDR3 is CASRPGQVNEKLFF. Written as DNA, the CDR3 is TGTGCCAGCAGACCGGGACAGGTTAATGAAAAACTGTTTTTT.

The genes are TRBV9 and TRBJ2-1, with 12 nucleotides matching TRBD2. Germline V gives CDR1 SGDLS, CDR2 YYNGEE. The CDR3 has 16 residues. After removal of 4 bases from V and 4 bases from J, the junction contained 6 bases not matched to a gene. CDR3 bases: TGTGCCAGCAGCTCCAGTCTAGCGGGAGGGTACAATGAGCAGTTCTTC. Its protein is CASSSSLAGGYNEQFF.

The genes are TRBV29-1 and TRBJ2-7; TRBD1 agrees at 8 bases. Germline CDR1 is SQVTM and CDR2 is ANQGSEA. This CDR3 comprises 11 residues. The V gene end was trimmed by 7 bases and the J gene end by 3 bases; junction bases not matched to a gene: 2. The CDR3 is CSAGGGYEQYF. In DNA, the CDR3 is TGCAGCGCAGGGGGCGGCTACGAGCAGTACTTC.

This chain uses TRBV5-1 with TRBJ2-1; 8 nucleotides line up with TRBD2. This CDR3 is built from 15 residues. CDR1 is SGHRS and CDR2 is YFSETQ in the germline V gene. Trimming at V came to 2 bases and at J to 4 bases, leaving 5 bases not matched to a gene. The CDR3 loop reads CASSFGGGNYNEQFF. The CDR3 DNA follows: TGCGCCAGCAGCTTCGGCGGGGGGAATTACAATGAGCAGTTCTTC.

This clone has only one observation. Here the CDR3 reads CASGLVQESPLHF. CDR3 coding DNA: TGTGCTAGTGGTTTAGTACAGGAATCACCCCTCCACTTT. The V and J genes are TRBV12-5 and TRBJ1-6; maybe TRBD1 (5 bases). V lost 3 bases and J lost 10, with 10 bases in between. The CDR3 runs 13 residues. Germline V gene sequence: CDR1 LGHNT, CDR2 FRNRAP.